This T cell receptor beta chain derives from a study of tumor and adjacent non-tumor tissue in lung cancer (dated by TCRdb to about 2018). A note on the overall study: The cohort included more than nine adenocarcinoma, 2 squamous cell carcinoma and 1 small cell lung cancer patients. Ages among the roughly 15 patients ranged from about 31 to 85 years, there were ten or so men and 5 women, and disease was at TNM stage I to III. Sequencing generated a total of 120 million or so productive TCRbeta reads, averaging around 4.3 million reads per sample. The study compared bulk TCRbeta repertoires from lung tumor tissue and matched distant non-tumor lung tissue of some 16 lung cancer patients. For each patient, one tumor sample and one normal lung sample were taken, giving about 31 paired specimens that underwent TCRbeta CDR3 sequencing.

On this clonotype itself: Its antigen target is currently unknown. The CDR3 end shows no conserved phenylalanine or tryptophan, and so a read error is likely.

Library preparation used multiplex PCR. The data were produced on an Illumina HiSeq 2500. TCRbeta libraries were constructed through three rounds of nested PCR with primers (Table S4) according to protocols adapted from ARM-PCR. Before sequencing, PCR products of 200-500 bp were excised from the gel and purified with the QIAquick gel extraction kit. Under the source paper's analysis protocol: Trimmomatic was used to clean the reads, FLASH merged the cleaned reads into complete CDR3 sequences, and MiTCR assigned the sequences to V(D)J germline segments. Clonal diversity was calculated as the inverse Simpson's index using VDJtools. Productive reads were defined as in-frame sequences without a premature stop codon. Using fastp at Q25 and MiXCR, TCRdb reprocessed the public reads and kept productive beta chains. Every distinct CDR3 protein forms one entry, paired with its most common genes and DNA. These V and J calls derive from TCRdb rather than the authors' analysis. The sample contains 90,000 to 130,000 distinct CDR3 sequences, approximately 80% of them found a single time. Under 25% of the sample is taken by the ten largest.

What the study reported, not specific to this receptor: The top 100 clones made up a significantly larger cumulative share of the repertoire in normal lung than in tumor tissue. Neither the sequencing platform nor unique molecular identifiers are named or mentioned anywhere in the methods. The cohort had only about 16 patients, and the authors noted that larger samples and more detailed clinical data are needed. TCR diversity (inverse Simpson) was significantly higher in tumor than in normal lung tissue (approximately 440 vs 150, P = 0.0075, Mann-Whitney U test). TCR diversity was significantly higher in younger patients, and higher tumor TCR diversity was associated with shorter overall and disease-free survival. Because peripheral blood was not sequenced, the blood TCRbeta repertoires of the lung cancer patients in the study went unexamined.

RNA was isolated from bulk, unsorted tissue, and RNA quality was assessed with a NanoDrop ND-1000 and an Agilent 2100. All donors had newly diagnosed lung cancer, had not received prior chemotherapy, and were admitted for thoracic surgery in China between August and November 2014. Patients with previous radiotherapy or chemotherapy, or with another concurrent cancer, were excluded from the study. Surgical tissue pieces of 1-2 cm3 were preserved in RNAlater solution and stored at -80 °C until use. The sequencing input was lung tumor tissue. This receptor was taken from a man between 70 and 80 years old with non-small cell lung cancer.

The DNA is as follows: TGTGCCAGCAAAGGTAGCATATACGAGCAGTACATC. Translated, this gives CASKGSIYEQYI. This chain is built from TRBV28 and TRBJ2-7; confidence is insufficient to name the D gene. V lost 7 bases and J lost 4 bases; the stretch between them is 11 bases long. A total of 12 residues make up the CDR3, ends included. Of all the DNA, just the CDR3 is kept, 36 bases in frame from base 1. CDR1 MDHEN and CDR2 SYDVKM are derived from the germline V gene.